This T cell receptor beta chain is drawn from a study of blood T cells in healthy people across ages. The germline CDR1 and CDR2 sequences are SGDLS and YYNGEE. This CDR3 spans 17 amino acids. V lost 4 bases to trimming and J lost 0 bases; unmatched junction nucleotides: 10. This clonotype has only a few counts. Next came a second PCR, run for about 6 to 12 cycles, which used a sample-barcoded 5' primer along with a J-beta primer mix. TCRdb analysed the 5' RACE reads with MiXCR anew, one entry per CDR3 protein. In the table there are over 750,000 distinct CDR3 sequences, roughly 25% of which are singletons. These records were also assigned to another study, of T cells of mothers and their children.

The sequenced material came from blood. The TCR comes from a boy aged 10-17 years in good health. This chain links TRBV9 with TRBJ2-5; 9 nucleotides line up with TRBD1. The CDR3 DNA sequence: TGTGCCAGCAGCTTCGGACAGGGGTCCTTTTACCAAGAGACCCAGTACTTC. Protein product: CASSFGQGSFYQETQYF.